A single sample gave rise to the 25 T cell receptor beta chains below, sequenced in a study of T cells in Graves' hyperthyroidism and ophthalmopathy. Amplification of TCR beta CDR3 regions was performed using RNA transcripts as template. Primed by the HTBI set, a first-round RT-PCR was run on the TCR CDR3. A single record per CDR3 protein comes from TCRdb applying MiXCR to the multiplex PCR reads. The repertoire has about 400,000 distinct CDR3 sequences, over 11% of them found once; the top ten carry 25% to 30%. Source material: blood. The receptors derive from a middle-aged man with Graves' ophthalmopathy.

V and J are TRBV7-2 and TRBJ2-2; 10 bases are a match to TRBD2. The CDR3 is 17 residues long. Trimming took 1 base from V and 8 from J; bases not matched to a gene: 10. Germline V gene lookup returns CDR1 SGHTA and CDR2 FQGNSA. In nucleotides, the CDR3 is TGTGCCAGCAGCTTAGATGGGACTAGCGTTTTTAGGGGGGAGCTGTTTTTT. Translation gives CASSLDGTSVFRGELFF.

This clonotype was seen more than once but under ten times. CDR3 region: CAISDNYPHTGGYNEQFF. In DNA, the CDR3 is TGTGCCATCAGTGACAATTACCCACACACCGGGGGCTACAATGAGCAGTTCTTC. This chain uses TRBV10-3 with TRBJ2-1; D may be TRBD2 (6 bases). V was trimmed by 3 bases and J by 3 bases, leaving 21 bases between them. Germline V gene lookup returns CDR1 ENHRY and CDR2 SYGVKD. The CDR3 length is 18 residues.

This chain links TRBV13 with TRBJ1-1; weak D call: TRBD1 (5 bases). Germline lookup yields CDR1 PRHDT and CDR2 FYEKMQ (reference sequence). Trimming shortened V by 2 bases and J by 5 bases, and 15 bases separated the two germline ends. The CDR3 contains 15 residues. Here the CDR3 reads CASSLQFRGVTEAFF. CDR3 in DNA: TGTGCCAGCAGCTTACAATTTCGGGGCGTAACTGAAGCTTTCTTT.

DNA of the CDR3: TGCGCCAGCAGCCAAGAAACTACCGGGGGGAACACTGAAGCTTTCTTT. Residues: CASSQETTGGNTEAFF. V gene TRBV4-1 combines with J gene TRBJ1-1, with D possibly matching TRBD1 (5 bases). With 0 bases removed from V and 1 base from J, the gap between germline ends came to 12 bases. Germline V lookup: CDR1 MGHRA, CDR2 YSYEKL. The CDR3 length is 16 residues.

This clonotype has a handful of counts. CDR3 amino acids: CSAREGTNQPQHF. CDR3 nucleotides: TGCAGTGCTAGAGAGGGCACGAATCAGCCCCAGCATTTT. This chain connects TRBV20-1 to TRBJ1-5; D not resolved. The V gene's germline CDR1 is DFQATT and CDR2 SNEGSKA (reference sequence). The CDR3 runs to 13 residues. V was cut by 0 bases and J by 4 bases, with 7 bases left in between.

This clonotype has just a few counts. This chain uses TRBV5-1 with TRBJ2-7; 7 bases are shared with TRBD2. Germline CDR1 reads SGHRS; CDR2 reads YFSETQ. The CDR3 covers 16 residues. The trim removed 0 bases at V and 6 bases at J, leaving 12 bases unmatched. This chain's CDR3 is CASSLDSAGAIGEQYF. DNA for the CDR3: TGCGCCAGCAGCTTGGACTCGGCGGGAGCTATCGGCGAGCAGTACTTC.

The V gene is TRBV28, the J gene TRBJ2-5; possible D gene TRBD2, 6 bases. Trimming removed 6 bases at V and 7 bases at J, with 6 bases between. CDR1 is MDHEN, CDR2 SYDVKM, per germline. The CDR3 extends over 10 amino acids. CDR3 region: CASRGGTQYF. CDR3 sequence (DNA): TGTGCCAGCAGGGGGGGGACCCAGTACTTC.

This clonotype was recorded at least ten times. The genes are TRBV20-1 and TRBJ1-4; D is undetermined. The V end lost 5 bases, the J end lost 5 bases, and 15 bases lay between the germline ends. Germline V gives CDR1 DFQATT, CDR2 SNEGSKA (reference sequence). The CDR3 contains 14 residues. The CDR3 reads CSARLGPANEKLFF. The DNA of the CDR3 is TGCAGTGCTCGCTTAGGCCCAGCGAATGAAAAACTGTTTTTT.

The genes are TRBV18 and TRBJ1-5; 8 positions match TRBD1. V lost 1 base to trimming and J lost 1 base; unmatched junction nucleotides: 15. CDR1 and CDR2 from the germline V gene are KGHSH and LQKENI. The CDR3 extends over 20 amino acids. In DNA, the CDR3 is TGTGCCAGCTCACCACTCCGACTGCCCGGACAGGGAGTAAGCAATCAGCCCCAGCATTTT. This sequence encodes CASSPLRLPGQGVSNQPQHF.

This clonotype was observed many times. Its ends do not fully match the called genes, so a read error is possible. The gene calls are TRBV28 and TRBJ1-5, with 7 bases identical to TRBD1. This CDR3 comprises 14 residues. In germline, CDR1 is MDHEN, CDR2 SYDVKM. The CDR3 sequence is CTSRQGHSNQPQHF. The CDR3 coding sequence is TGTACCAGCAGACAGGGCCATAGCAATCAGCCCCAGCATTTT.

This clonotype was seen repeatedly, ten times or more. This chain joins TRBV2 and TRBJ1-1; 10 bases map to TRBD1. V was clipped by 6 bases and J by 3 bases; unmatched bases: 10. CDR1 and CDR2 (germline): SNHLY, FYNNEI. This CDR3 region has 16 residues. The DNA of the CDR3 is TGTGCCAGCAGCACCCGGGACAGGGGAGCGGACACTGAAGCTTTCTTT. Translation gives CASSTRDRGADTEAFF.

The chain has TRBV7-9 and TRBJ2-1, with TRBD2 matching over 7 bases. CDR1 SEHNR and CDR2 FQNEAQ come from the germline V gene (reference sequence). The CDR3 is made up of 15 amino acids. V was pared by 5 bases and J by 0 bases, with 4 bases of the junction left unmatched. The CDR3 spells CASSTTSISYNEQFF. As DNA, the CDR3 is TGTGCCAGCAGCACGACTAGCATCTCCTACAATGAGCAGTTCTTC.

This clonotype was detected ten times or more. This chain joins TRBV13 and TRBJ2-7; TRBD2 matches 7 bases. V lost 2 bases, J lost 5 bases, and 12 bases stayed unmatched. Germline-derived CDR1 and CDR2 are PRHDT and FYEKMQ (reference sequence). The CDR3 totals 16 residues. The CDR3 DNA sequence: TGTGCCAGCAGCTTATCGTGGGAGGGCCGAAATGACGAGCAGTACTTC. It yields the protein CASSLSWEGRNDEQYF.

The V and J genes are TRBV5-1 and TRBJ2-5; 13 bases line up with TRBD2. V was pared by 4 bases and J by 4 bases, with 1 base of the junction left unmatched. The CDR3 is 14 amino acids. Per the germline V gene, CDR1 is SGHRS and CDR2 is YFSETQ. CDR3 nucleotide sequence: TGCGCCAGCAGCGGGACTAGCGGGGCAGAGACCCAGTACTTC. Translating gives CASSGTSGAETQYF.

This clonotype was counted many times. This chain connects TRBV11-2 to TRBJ1-2; no firm D call. The CDR3 contains 16 residues. V lost 0 bases to trimming and J lost 7 bases, with 18 bases between them. The germline gives CDR1 SGHAT, CDR2 FQNNGV. CDR3 nucleotides: TGTGCCAGCAGCTTAGATGGGCCGGGGTTAATCGGTGGCTACACCTTC. Its translation is CASSLDGPGLIGGYTF.

This chain uses TRBV9 with TRBJ2-1; 8 positions match TRBD2. V trimming: 3 bases; J trimming: 2 bases; junction bases outside the gene matches: 4. The CDR3 length is 15 residues. Germline values: CDR1 SGDLS, CDR2 YYNGEE. CDR3 protein: CASSAAGVTYNEQFF. In DNA form, the CDR3 reads TGTGCCAGCAGCGCAGCGGGAGTAACCTACAATGAGCAGTTCTTC.

This rearrangement joins TRBV4-1 to TRBJ2-6; D may be TRBD1 (5 bases). There are 17 residues in the CDR3. V lost 0 bases and J lost 2, with 11 bases in between. Germline V gene sequence: CDR1 MGHRA, CDR2 YSYEKL. This CDR3 reads CASSQDGARTGANVLTF. The CDR3 DNA sequence: TGCGCCAGCAGCCAAGATGGGGCTAGGACTGGGGCCAACGTCCTGACTTTC.

This clonotype appeared a single time. This chain joins TRBV3-1 and TRBJ1-4, with 7 bases aligning to TRBD1. The CDR3 loop spans 16 amino acids. Losses at the gene ends were 3 bases for V and 2 bases for J; bases not matched to a gene: 6. Germline CDR1 LGHDT, CDR2 YNNKEL (reference sequence). The DNA for the CDR3 is TGTGCCAGCAGCCACCCGGGGGACAGCACTAATGAAAAACTGTTTTTT. Translation gives CASSHPGDSTNEKLFF.

This clonotype was seen many times. The chain is built from TRBV5-1 and TRBJ2-1; 9 bases line up with TRBD1. CDR1 SGHRS and CDR2 YFSETQ come from the germline V gene. CDR3 size: 16 residues. The ends lost 0 bases at V and 9 bases at J; junction bases unmatched: 10. CDR3 loop: CASSLARGTGRFEQFF. The CDR3 DNA sequence: TGCGCCAGCAGCTTGGCTCGGGGGACAGGGAGGTTTGAGCAGTTCTTC.

This clonotype has just a few counts. This rearrangement joins TRBV30 to TRBJ2-1; TRBD2 matches at 9 bases. This CDR3 has 17 residues. V was clipped by 0 bases and J by 7 bases; unmatched bases: 13. Germline CDR1 and CDR2: GTSNPN and SVGIG (reference sequence). The CDR3 sequence: CAWSVRLMAGGRNEQFF. CDR3 in DNA: TGTGCCTGGAGTGTACGGCTAATGGCGGGAGGGCGGAATGAGCAGTTCTTC.

The chain carries TRBV6-1 and TRBJ1-3; 9 nucleotides agree with TRBD1. The V gene end was trimmed by 6 bases and the J gene end by 4 bases; junction bases not matched to a gene: 10. Germline V CDR1 and CDR2: MNHNS, SASEGT. The CDR3 is made up of 16 amino acids. As DNA, the CDR3 is TGTGCCAGCAGCCGCTCTTGGACAGGGGACGGAAACACCATATATTTT. It translates to CASSRSWTGDGNTIYF.

The table lists this clonotype with many counts. This chain connects TRBV28 to TRBJ2-4, with 7 bases matching TRBD2. The V and J ends lost 5 bases and 0 bases, in that order; junction bases with no gene match: 7. Germline V gene data show CDR1 as MDHEN and CDR2 as SYDVKM. The CDR3 runs to 16 residues. The CDR3 DNA follows: TGTGCCAGCAGTCGCTTGGGGGGGATAGCCAAAAACATTCAGTACTTC. Its translation: CASSRLGGIAKNIQYF.

The table lists this clonotype with many counts. CDR3 sequence reads: CSAAAQRVQGGETQYF. For the CDR3, the DNA is TGCAGTGCTGCGGCGCAGCGCGTACAGGGAGGGGAGACCCAGTACTTC. This chain uses TRBV20-1 with TRBJ2-5; D perhaps matches TRBD2 (7 bases). Germline CDR1 is DFQATT and CDR2 is SNEGSKA (reference sequence). The CDR3 contains 16 residues. Trimming left V 5 bases short and J 5 bases short, with 24 bases between.

The V and J genes are TRBV7-9 and TRBJ2-7, with 7 bases fitting TRBD1. Germline V gives CDR1 SEHNR, CDR2 FQNEAQ (reference sequence). The CDR3 spans 15 residues. V dropped 4 bases and J dropped 6; count of bases not matched to a gene: 12. The CDR3 sequence is CASSSVQGRLVEQYF. The CDR3 DNA sequence: TGTGCCAGCAGCTCAGTACAGGGGCGCCTGGTCGAGCAGTACTTC.

The chain employs TRBV7-9 and TRBJ1-1; 10 positions agree with TRBD1. V gave up 10 bases and J gave up 5 bases; unmatched junction bases: 16. Germline CDR1 SEHNR, CDR2 FQNEAQ (reference sequence). The CDR3 runs 16 residues. The CDR3 sequence is CATHGTGAHGNTEAFF. The CDR3, as DNA: TGTGCCACCCACGGGACAGGGGCCCACGGGAATACTGAAGCTTTCTTT.